This T cell receptor (beta chain) was captured by sequencing in a study of T cell repertoires in cytomegalovirus infection. The study's findings and limits: Summed frequency of public TCR beta families distinguished CMV carriers with the relevant HLA.

TCRdb processed the reads anew with MiXCR; each CDR3 protein has one entry. The repertoire holds under 800,000 distinct CDR3 sequences, with more than 20% as singletons. This clonotype was seen a few times. Its antigen is unknown. The sample was CD8+ T cells from PBMCs. The TCR originated in a human donor in good health (CMV status not recorded). Some clones in this sample may be carry-over from other donors' samples.

The CDR3 DNA follows: TGTGCCAGCGTGGAGAGAGGGCCAAAAGACTCTGGGGCCAACGTCCTGACTTTC. It is translated as CASVERGPKDSGANVLTF. This chain uses TRBV7-9 with TRBJ2-6; maybe TRBD2 (5 bases). V was cut by 8 bases and J by 0 bases, with 20 bases left in between. The length of the CDR3 is 18 residues. Germline V CDR1 and CDR2: SEHNR, FQNEAQ (reference sequence). Full variable domain (outside the CDR3, taken from reference TRBV7-9 and TRBJ2-6): DTGVSQNPRHKITKRGQNVTFRCDPISEHNRLYWYRQTLGQGPEFLTYFQNEAQLEKSRLLSDRFSAERPKGSFSTLEIQRTEQGDSAMYLCASVERGPKDSGANVLTFGAGSRLTVL.